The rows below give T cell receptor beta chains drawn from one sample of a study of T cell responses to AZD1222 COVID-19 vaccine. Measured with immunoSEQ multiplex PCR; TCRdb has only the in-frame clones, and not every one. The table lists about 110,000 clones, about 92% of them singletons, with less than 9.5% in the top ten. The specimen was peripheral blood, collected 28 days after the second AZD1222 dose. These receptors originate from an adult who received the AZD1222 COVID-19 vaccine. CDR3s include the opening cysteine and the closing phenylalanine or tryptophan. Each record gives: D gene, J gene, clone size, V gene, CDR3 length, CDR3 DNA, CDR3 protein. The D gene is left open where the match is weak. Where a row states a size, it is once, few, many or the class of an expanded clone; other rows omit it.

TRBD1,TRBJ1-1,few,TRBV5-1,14,TGCGCCAGCAGCTGGGACAGGGGGAACACTGAAGCTTTCTTT,CASSWDRGNTEAFF
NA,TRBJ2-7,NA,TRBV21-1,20,TGTGCCAGCAGCAAGTTTTTTCGTGTTCTCGTCGGGGGACACCTCTACGAGCAGTACTTC,CASSKFFRVLVGGHLYEQYF
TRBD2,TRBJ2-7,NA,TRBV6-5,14,TGTGCCAGCAGGTCTAGCGGGGTTCCCTACGAGCAGTACTTC,CASRSSGVPYEQYF
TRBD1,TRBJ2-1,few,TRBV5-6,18,TGTGCCAGCAGCCTTGCGCTTCTCTGGACAGGGGTTCGCAATGAGCAGTTCTTC,CASSLALLWTGVRNEQFF
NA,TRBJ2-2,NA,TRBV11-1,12,TGTGCCAGCAAGAGAGACACCGGGGAGCTGTTTTTT,CASKRDTGELFF
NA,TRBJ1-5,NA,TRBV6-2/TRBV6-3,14,TGTGCCAGCAGTTATGGGGGGGAAGGGCAGCCCCAGCATTTT,CASSYGGEGQPQHF
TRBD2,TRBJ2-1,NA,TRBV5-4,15,TGTGCCAGCAGCCCGGGGGGGGGTAAATACAATGAGCAGTTCTTC,CASSPGGGKYNEQFF
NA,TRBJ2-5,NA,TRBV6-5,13,TGTGCCACCCTAATGGGGGTACAAGAGACCCAGTACTTC,CATLMGVQETQYF
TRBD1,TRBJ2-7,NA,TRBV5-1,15,TGCGCCAGCAGCTTAGACAGGGGGAACTCACGAGAGCAGTACTTC,CASSLDRGNSREQYF
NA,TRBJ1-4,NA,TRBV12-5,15,TGTGCTAGTGGTTTCGCGGGGCGCACTAATGAAAAACTGTTTTTT,CASGFAGRTNEKLFF
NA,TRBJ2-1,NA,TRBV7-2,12,TGTGCCAGCAGCTTAATCCCCGGTGAGCAGTTCTTC,CASSLIPGEQFF
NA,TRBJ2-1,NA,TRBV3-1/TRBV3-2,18,TGTGCCAGCAGCCAAGATTTGCGTCGGCGGGGGCTCTACAATGAGCAGTTCTTC,CASSQDLRRRGLYNEQFF
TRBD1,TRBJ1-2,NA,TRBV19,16,TGTGCCAGTAGTAAGACAGGGATAAGCGCTAACTATGGCTACACCTTC,CASSKTGISANYGYTF
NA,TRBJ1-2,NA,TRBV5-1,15,TGCGCCAGCAGCTTGGACGGCGCCCCAGCTTATGGCTACACCTTC,CASSLDGAPAYGYTF
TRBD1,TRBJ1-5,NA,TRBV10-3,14,TGTGCCATCAGCCGGACAGGATCTGATCAGCCCCAGCATTTT,CAISRTGSDQPQHF
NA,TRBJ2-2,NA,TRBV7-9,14,TGTGCCAGCACCGGTCAAAGGGATGCCGGGGAGCTGTTTTTT,CASTGQRDAGELFF
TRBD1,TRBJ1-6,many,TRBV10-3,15,TGTGCCATCAGTCGCGGACAGGCCCAAAATTCACCCCTCCACTTT,CAISRGQAQNSPLHF
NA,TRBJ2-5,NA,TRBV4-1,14,TGCGCCAGCAGCCAAGGTCCTAGGGAAGAGACCCAGTACTTC,CASSQGPREETQYF
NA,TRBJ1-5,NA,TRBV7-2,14,TGTGCCAGCAGCTCTTCACAGGGAATTCAGCCCCAGCATTTT,CASSSSQGIQPQHF
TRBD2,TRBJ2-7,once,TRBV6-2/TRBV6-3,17,TGTGCCAGCAGTTCACGGGGGGTCCAGGGAGAAGGATACGAGCAGTACTTC,CASSSRGVQGEGYEQYF
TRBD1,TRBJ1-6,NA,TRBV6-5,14,TGTGCCAGCAGGGACAGGGGGTACAATTCACCCCTCCACTTT,CASRDRGYNSPLHF
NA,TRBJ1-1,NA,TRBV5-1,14,TGCGCCAGCAGCTTCGAGGGTTTGTACACTGAAGCTTTCTTT,CASSFEGLYTEAFF
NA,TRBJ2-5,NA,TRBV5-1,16,TGCGCCAGCAGCTTGGGCGGTCTGTTGGGGGCGGAGACCCAGTACTTC,CASSLGGLLGAETQYF
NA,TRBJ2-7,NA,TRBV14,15,TGTGCCAGCAGCCAAGATCTGGTGGCGACCTACGAGCAGTACTTC,CASSQDLVATYEQYF
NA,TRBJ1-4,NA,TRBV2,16,TGTGCCAGCAGTGAAGGGGGGGGCAGGGCTAGTGAAAAACTGTTTTTT,CASSEGGGRASEKLFF
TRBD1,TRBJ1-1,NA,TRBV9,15,TGTGCCAGCAGCGCTCACAGGGGGATGGACACTGAAGCTTTCTTT,CASSAHRGMDTEAFF
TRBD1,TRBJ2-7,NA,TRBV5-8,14,TGTGCCAGCAGGCTACAGGGGGCCTCCTACGAGCAGTACTTC,CASRLQGASYEQYF
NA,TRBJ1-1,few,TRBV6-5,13,TGTGCCAGCAGTTCGGAGCTTAGCACTGAAGCTTTCTTT,CASSSELSTEAFF
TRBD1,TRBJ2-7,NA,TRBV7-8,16,TGTGCCAGCAGCATCAGCCGGGACAGGAGCGCCTACGAGCAGTACTTC,CASSISRDRSAYEQYF
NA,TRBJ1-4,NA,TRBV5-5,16,TGTGCCAGCAGCCCCATCTCCAGAGGGGGATATGAAAAACTGTTTTTT,CASSPISRGGYEKLFF
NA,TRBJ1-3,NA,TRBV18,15,TGTGCCAGCTCACCAGCAGGGAGCTCTGGAAACACCATATATTTT,CASSPAGSSGNTIYF
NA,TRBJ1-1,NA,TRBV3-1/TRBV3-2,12,TGTGCCAGCAGCCCAATTCAGGGGGAAGCTTTCTTT,CASSPIQGEAFF
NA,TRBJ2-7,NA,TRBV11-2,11,TGTGCCAGCAGCTTAGGCCACGAGCAGTACTTC,CASSLGHEQYF
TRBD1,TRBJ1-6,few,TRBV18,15,TGTGCCAGCTCATCGACAGGGTCCTATAATTCACCCCTCCACTTT,CASSSTGSYNSPLHF
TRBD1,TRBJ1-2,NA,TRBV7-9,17,TGTGCCAGCAGCTTAAGGGGATCCGGGACAGGGGACGATGGCTACACCTTC,CASSLRGSGTGDDGYTF
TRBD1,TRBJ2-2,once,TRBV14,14,TGTGCCATGACGGGGACAGAGAACACCGGGGAGCTGTTTTTT,CAMTGTENTGELFF
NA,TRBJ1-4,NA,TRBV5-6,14,TGTGCCAGCAGCTTGGAGGTTACTAATGAAAAACTGTTTTTT,CASSLEVTNEKLFF
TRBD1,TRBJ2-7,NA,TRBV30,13,TGTGCCTGGAGTGAGGACAGGGTGGGCGAGCAGTACTTC,CAWSEDRVGEQYF
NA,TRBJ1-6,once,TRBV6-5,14,TGTGCCAGCAGTTTTCAGGGGCTTTTATCACCCCTCCACTTT,CASSFQGLLSPLHF
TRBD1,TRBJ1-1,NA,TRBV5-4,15,TGTGCCAGCAGTTACGCCGGGACAGCTAACACTGAAGCTTTCTTT,CASSYAGTANTEAFF